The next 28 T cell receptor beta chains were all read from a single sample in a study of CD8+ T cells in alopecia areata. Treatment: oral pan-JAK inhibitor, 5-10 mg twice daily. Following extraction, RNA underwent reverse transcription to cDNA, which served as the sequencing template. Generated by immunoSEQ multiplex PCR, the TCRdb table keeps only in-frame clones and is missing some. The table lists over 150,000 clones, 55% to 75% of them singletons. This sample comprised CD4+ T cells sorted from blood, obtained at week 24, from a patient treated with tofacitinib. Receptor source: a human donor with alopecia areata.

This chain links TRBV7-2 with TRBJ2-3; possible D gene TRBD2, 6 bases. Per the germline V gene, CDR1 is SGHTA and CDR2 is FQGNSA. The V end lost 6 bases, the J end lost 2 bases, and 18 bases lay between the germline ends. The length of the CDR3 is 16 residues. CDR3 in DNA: TGTGCCAGCAGGTTGCGGTGGGAGGACTTCACAGATACGCAGTATTTT. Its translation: CASRLRWEDFTDTQYF.

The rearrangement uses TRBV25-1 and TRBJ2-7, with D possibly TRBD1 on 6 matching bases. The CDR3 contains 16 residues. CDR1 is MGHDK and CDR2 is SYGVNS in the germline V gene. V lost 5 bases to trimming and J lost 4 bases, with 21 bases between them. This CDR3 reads CASSYRPGRGKYEQYF. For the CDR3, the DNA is TGTGCCAGCAGTTATCGACCTGGTAGGGGGAAGTACGAGCAGTACTTC.

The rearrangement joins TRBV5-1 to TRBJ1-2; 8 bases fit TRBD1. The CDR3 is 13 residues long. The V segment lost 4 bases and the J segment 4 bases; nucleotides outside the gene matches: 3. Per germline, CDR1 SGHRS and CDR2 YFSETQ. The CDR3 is CASSQGQGYGYTF. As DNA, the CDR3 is TGCGCCAGCAGCCAAGGACAGGGCTATGGCTACACCTTC.

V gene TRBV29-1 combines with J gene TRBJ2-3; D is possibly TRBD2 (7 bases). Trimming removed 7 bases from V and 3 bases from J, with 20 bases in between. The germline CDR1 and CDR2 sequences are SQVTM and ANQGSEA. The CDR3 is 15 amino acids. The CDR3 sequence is CSALGWGGETDTQYF. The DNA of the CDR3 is TGCAGCGCCCTGGGATGGGGGGGCGAAACAGATACGCAGTATTTT.

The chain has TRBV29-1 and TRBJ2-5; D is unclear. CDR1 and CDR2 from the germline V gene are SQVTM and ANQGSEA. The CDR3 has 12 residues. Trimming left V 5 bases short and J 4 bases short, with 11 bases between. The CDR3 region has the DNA TGCAGCGTTCTCTCTAGTCGAGAGACCCAGTACTTC. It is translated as CSVLSSRETQYF.

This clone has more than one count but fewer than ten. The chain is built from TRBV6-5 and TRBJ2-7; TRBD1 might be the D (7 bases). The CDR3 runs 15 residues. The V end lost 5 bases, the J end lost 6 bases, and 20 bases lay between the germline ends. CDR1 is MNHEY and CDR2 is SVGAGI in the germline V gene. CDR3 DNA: TGTGCCAGCAGTGGACAGGCGGCTGGGAGGCTCGAGCAGTACTTC. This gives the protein CASSGQAAGRLEQYF.

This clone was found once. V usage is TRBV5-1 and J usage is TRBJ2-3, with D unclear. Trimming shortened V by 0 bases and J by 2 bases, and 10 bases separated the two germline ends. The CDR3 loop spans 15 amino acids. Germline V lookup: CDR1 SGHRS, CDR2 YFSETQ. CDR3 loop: CASSLGFADTDTQYF. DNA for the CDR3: TGCGCCAGCAGCTTGGGATTTGCAGACACAGATACGCAGTATTTT.

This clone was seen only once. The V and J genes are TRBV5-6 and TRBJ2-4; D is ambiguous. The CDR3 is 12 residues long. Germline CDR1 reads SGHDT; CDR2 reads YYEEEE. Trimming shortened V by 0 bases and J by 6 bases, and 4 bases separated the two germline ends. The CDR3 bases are TGTGCCAGCAGCTTGGGGCGAAACATTCAGTACTTC. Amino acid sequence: CASSLGRNIQYF. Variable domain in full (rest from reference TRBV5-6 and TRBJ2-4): DAGVTQSPTHLIKTRGQQVTLRCSPKSGHDTVSWYQQALGQGPQFIFQYYEEEERQRGNFPDRFSGHQFPNYSSELNVNALLLGDSALYLCASSLGRNIQYFGAGTRLSVL.

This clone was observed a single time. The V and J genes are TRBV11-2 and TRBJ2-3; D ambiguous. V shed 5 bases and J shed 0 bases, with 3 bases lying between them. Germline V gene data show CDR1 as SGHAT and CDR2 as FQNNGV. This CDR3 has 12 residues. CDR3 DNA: TGTGCCAGCAGCCGGAGCACAGATACGCAGTATTTT. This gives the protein CASSRSTDTQYF.

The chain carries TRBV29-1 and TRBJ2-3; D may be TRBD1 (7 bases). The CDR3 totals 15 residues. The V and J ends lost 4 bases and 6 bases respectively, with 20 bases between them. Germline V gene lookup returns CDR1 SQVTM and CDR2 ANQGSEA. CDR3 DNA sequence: TGCAGCGTTGGGACAGGAGGGGGACCCACGGATACGCAGTATTTT. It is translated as CSVGTGGGPTDTQYF.

The CDR3 reads CAWSMGYYYEQYF. CDR3 sequence (DNA): TGTGCCTGGAGTATGGGCTACTACTACGAGCAGTACTTC. The genes are TRBV30 and TRBJ2-7; D call uncertain. The V gene's germline CDR1 is GTSNPN and CDR2 SVGIG (reference sequence). V gave up 2 bases and J gave up 3 bases, with 11 bases separating them. This CDR3 has 13 residues.

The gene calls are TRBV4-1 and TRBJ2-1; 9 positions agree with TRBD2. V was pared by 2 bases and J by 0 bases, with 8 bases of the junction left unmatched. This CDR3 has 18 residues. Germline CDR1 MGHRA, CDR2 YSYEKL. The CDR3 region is CASSQITDSGSSYNEQFF. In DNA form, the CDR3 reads TGCGCCAGCAGCCAAATAACTGATAGCGGGAGCTCCTACAATGAGCAGTTCTTC.

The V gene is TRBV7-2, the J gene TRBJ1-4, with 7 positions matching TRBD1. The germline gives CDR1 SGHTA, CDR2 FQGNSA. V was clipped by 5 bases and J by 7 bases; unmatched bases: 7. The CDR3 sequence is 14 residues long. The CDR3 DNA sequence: TGTGCCAGCAGCCTCCGGTACAGGGGTGAAAAACTGTTTTTT. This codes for CASSLRYRGEKLFF. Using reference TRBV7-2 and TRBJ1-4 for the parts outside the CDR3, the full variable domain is GAGVSQSPSNKVTEKGKDVELRCDPISGHTALYWYRQSLGQGLEFLIYFQGNSAPDKSGLPSDRFSAERTGGSVSTLTIQRTQQEDSAVYLCASSLRYRGEKLFFGSGTQLSVL.

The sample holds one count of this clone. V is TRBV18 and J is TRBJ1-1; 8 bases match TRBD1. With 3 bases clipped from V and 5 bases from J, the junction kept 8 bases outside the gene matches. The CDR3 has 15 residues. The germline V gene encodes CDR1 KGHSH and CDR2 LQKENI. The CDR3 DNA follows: TGTGCCAGCTCACCGAGATCAGGGGGCGAGACTGAAGCTTTCTTT. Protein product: CASSPRSGGETEAFF.

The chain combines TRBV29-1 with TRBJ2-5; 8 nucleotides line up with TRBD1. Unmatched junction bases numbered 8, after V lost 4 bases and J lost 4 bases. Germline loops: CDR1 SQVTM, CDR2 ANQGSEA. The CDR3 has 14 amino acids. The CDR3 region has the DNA TGCAGCGTTGCGTTTGGACAGGGCGGAGAGACCCAGTACTTC. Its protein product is CSVAFGQGGETQYF.

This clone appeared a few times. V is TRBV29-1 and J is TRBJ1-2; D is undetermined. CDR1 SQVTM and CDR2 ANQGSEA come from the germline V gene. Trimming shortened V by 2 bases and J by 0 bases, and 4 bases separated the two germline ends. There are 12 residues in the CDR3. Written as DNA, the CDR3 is TGCAGCGTTGAACCAACTAACTATGGCTACACCTTC. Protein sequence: CSVEPTNYGYTF.

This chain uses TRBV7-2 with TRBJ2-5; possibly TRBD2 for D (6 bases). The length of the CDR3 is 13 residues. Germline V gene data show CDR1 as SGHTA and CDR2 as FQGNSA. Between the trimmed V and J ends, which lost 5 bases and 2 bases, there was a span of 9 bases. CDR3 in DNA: TGTGCCAGCAGCCCGGGGGTACAAGAGACCCAGTACTTC. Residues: CASSPGVQETQYF.

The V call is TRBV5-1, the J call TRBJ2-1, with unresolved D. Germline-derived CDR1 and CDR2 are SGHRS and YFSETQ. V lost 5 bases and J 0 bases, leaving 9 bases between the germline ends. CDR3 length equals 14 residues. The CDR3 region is CASSRPDSYNEQFF. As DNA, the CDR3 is TGCGCCAGCAGTCGGCCAGACTCCTACAATGAGCAGTTCTTC.

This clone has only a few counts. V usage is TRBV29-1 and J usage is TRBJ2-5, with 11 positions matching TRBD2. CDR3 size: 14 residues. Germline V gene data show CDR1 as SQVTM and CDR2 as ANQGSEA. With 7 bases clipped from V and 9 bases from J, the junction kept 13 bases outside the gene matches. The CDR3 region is CSGETSGDYYAQYF. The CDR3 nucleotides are TGCAGCGGGGAGACTAGCGGGGATTACTATGCCCAGTACTTC. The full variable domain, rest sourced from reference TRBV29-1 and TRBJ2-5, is SAVISQKPSRDICQRGTSLTIQCQVDSQVTMMFWYRQQPGQSLTLIATANQGSEATYESGFVIDKFPISRPNLTFSTLTVSNMSPEDSSIYLCSGETSGDYYAQYFGPGTRLLVL.

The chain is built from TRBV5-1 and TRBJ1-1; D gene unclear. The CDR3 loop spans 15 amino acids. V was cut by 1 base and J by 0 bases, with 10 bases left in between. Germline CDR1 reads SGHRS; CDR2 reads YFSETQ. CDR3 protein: CASSLYGPLNTEAFF. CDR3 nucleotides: TGCGCCAGCAGCTTGTACGGGCCTTTGAACACTGAAGCTTTCTTT.

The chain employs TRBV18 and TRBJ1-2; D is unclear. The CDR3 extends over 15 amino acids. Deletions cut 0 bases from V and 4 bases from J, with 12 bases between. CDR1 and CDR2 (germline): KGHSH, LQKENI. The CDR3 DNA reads TGTGCCAGCTCACCACCGCGCGCAGCTGCCTATGGCTACACCTTC. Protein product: CASSPPRAAAYGYTF.

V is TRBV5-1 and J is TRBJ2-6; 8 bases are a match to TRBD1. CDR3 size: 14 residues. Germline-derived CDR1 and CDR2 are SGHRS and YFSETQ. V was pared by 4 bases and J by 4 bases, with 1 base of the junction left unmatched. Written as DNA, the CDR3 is TGCGCCAGCAGCCGGGACAGGGGGGCCAACGTCCTGACTTTC. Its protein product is CASSRDRGANVLTF.

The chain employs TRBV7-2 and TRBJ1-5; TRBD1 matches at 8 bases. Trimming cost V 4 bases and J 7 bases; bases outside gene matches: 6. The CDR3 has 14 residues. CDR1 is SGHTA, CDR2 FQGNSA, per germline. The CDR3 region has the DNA TGTGCCAGCAGCTCCATGACAGGGGAGCAGCCCCAGCATTTT. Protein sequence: CASSSMTGEQPQHF.

CDR3 sequence: CASSLERGATGELFF. CDR3 sequence (DNA): TGCGCCAGCAGCTTGGAACGTGGGGCGACCGGGGAGCTGTTTTTT. The rearrangement links TRBV5-1 to TRBJ2-2; maybe TRBD1 (5 bases). V was pared by 0 bases and J by 5 bases, with 11 bases between. This CDR3 has 15 amino acids. CDR1 and CDR2 from the germline V gene are SGHRS and YFSETQ.

The CDR3 nucleotides are TGTGCCAGTAGTCGCGGGGCGGACACTGAAGCTTTCTTT. Residues: CASSRGADTEAFF. The chain couples TRBV19 to TRBJ1-1; maybe TRBD1 (5 bases). The ends were cut back, 5 bases at V and 3 bases at J, with 10 bases in the middle. The CDR3 is 13 amino acids. Germline V gene sequence: CDR1 LNHDA, CDR2 SQIVND (reference sequence). Full variable domain (rest looked up from reference TRBV19 and TRBJ1-1): DGGITQSPKYLFRKEGQNVTLSCEQNLNHDAMYWYRQDPGQGLRLIYYSQIVNDFQKGDIAEGYSVSREKKESFPLTVTSAQKNPTAFYLCASSRGADTEAFFGQGTRLTVV.

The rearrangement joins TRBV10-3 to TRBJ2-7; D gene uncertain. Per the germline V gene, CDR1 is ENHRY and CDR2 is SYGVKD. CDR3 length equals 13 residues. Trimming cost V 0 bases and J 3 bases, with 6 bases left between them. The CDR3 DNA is TGTGCCATCAGTGAGTCCTCGGACTACGAGCAGTACTTC. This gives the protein CAISESSDYEQYF.

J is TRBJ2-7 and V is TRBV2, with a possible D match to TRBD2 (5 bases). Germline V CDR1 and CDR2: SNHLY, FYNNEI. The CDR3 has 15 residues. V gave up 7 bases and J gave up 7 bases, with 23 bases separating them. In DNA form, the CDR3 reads TGTGCCAGCAACCAAGGACTTCCCAGGTCGGGTGAGCAGTACTTC. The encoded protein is CASNQGLPRSGEQYF.

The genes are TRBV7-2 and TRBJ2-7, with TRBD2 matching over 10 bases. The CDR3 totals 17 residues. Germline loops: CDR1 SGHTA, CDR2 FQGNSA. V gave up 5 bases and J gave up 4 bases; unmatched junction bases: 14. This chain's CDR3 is CASSVASGRAFAYEQYF. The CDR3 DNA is TGTGCCAGCAGCGTTGCTAGCGGGAGAGCTTTCGCTTACGAGCAGTACTTC.